This T cell receptor (beta chain) was identified during a study of T cell responses to AZD1222 COVID-19 vaccine. Study summary: Pooled samples include second doses given at about 4 or 12 weeks.

The CDR3 loop spans 16 amino acids. The germline V gene has CDR1 SGHTA and CDR2 FQGNSA. The J segment lost 10 bases and the V segment lost 1 base, leaving 11 bases of the junction unmatched. As to this clone: The antigen is unknown.

General observations from the study: Researchers report vaccine-associated CD4 TCRs spanning spike, with dominance at 160-218 and 743-854.

Clones were read by immunoSEQ multiplex PCR, and TCRdb kept only the in-frame ones, dropping some. The sample contains about 120,000 clones, 88% of which appear only once. The clonotype originates from an adult in good health. This specimen consisted of peripheral blood, obtained on day 0 of AZD1222 vaccination. The chain has TRBV7-2 and TRBJ2-4; TRBD1 aligns across 9 bases. In nucleotides, the CDR3 is TGTGCCAGCAGCTTAGGCCGGGACAGGGCCCTCGGGATTCAGTACTTC. Translation: CASSLGRDRALGIQYF.